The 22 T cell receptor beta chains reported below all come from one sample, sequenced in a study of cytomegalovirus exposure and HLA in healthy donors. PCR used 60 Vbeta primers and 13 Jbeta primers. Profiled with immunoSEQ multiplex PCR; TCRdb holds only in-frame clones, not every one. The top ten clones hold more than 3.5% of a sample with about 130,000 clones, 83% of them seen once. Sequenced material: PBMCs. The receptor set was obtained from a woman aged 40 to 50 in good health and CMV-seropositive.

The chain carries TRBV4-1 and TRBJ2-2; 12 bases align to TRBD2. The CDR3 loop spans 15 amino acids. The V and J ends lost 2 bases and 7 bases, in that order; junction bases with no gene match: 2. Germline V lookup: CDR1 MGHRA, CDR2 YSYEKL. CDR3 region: CASSQLAGGNGELFF. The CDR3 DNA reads TGCGCCAGCAGCCAACTAGCGGGAGGGAACGGGGAGCTGTTTTTT.

The CDR3 here is CASSSGLAGYNEQFF. Here the CDR3 DNA reads TGTGCCAGCAGCTCAGGACTAGCGGGGTACAATGAGCAGTTCTTC. The rearrangement uses TRBV11-3 and TRBJ2-1; TRBD2 matches at 12 bases. With 4 bases clipped from V and 4 bases from J, the junction kept 2 bases outside the gene matches. This CDR3 is 15 amino acids long. CDR1 is SGHNT, CDR2 YENEEA, per germline.

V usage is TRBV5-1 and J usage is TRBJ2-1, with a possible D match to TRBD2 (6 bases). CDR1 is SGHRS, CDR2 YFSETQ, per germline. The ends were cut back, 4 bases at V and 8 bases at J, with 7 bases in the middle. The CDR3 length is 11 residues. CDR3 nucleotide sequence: TGCGCCAGCAGCCTAGCGTATGAGCAGTTCTTC. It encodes CASSLAYEQFF.

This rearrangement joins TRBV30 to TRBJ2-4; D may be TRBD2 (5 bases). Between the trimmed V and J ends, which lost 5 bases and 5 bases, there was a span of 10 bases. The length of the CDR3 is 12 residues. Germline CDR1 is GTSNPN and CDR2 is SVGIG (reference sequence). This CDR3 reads CAWGSRQNIQYF. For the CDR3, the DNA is TGTGCCTGGGGGAGTAGACAAAACATTCAGTACTTC.

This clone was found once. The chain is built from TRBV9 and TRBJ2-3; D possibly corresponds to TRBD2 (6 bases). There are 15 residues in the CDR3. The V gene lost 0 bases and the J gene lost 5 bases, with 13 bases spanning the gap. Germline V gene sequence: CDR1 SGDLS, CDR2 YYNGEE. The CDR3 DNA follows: TGTGCCAGCAGCGTAGGCGGCGGGAAAGTAGATACGCAGTATTTT. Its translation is CASSVGGGKVDTQYF.

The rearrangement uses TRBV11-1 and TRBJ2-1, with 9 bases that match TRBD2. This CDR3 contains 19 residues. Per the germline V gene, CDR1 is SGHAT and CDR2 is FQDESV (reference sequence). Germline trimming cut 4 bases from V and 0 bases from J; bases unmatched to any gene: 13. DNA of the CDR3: TGTGCCAGCAGCTCCTATGAGGTAGCGGGAGCCAACTCCTACAATGAGCAGTTCTTC. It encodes CASSSYEVAGANSYNEQFF.

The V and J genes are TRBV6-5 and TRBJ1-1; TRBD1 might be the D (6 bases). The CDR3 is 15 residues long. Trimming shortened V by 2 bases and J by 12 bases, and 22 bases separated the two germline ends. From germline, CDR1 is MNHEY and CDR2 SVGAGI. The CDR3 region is CASSYSAETGGGSFF. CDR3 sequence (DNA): TGTGCCAGCAGTTACAGCGCCGAGACAGGAGGTGGGTCTTTCTTT.

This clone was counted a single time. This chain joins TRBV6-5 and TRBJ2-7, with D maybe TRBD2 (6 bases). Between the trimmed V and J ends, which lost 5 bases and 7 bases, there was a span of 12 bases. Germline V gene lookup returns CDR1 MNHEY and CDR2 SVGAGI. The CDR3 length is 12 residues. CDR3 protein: CASSAREPEQYF. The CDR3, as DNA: TGTGCCAGCAGTGCTCGGGAGCCTGAGCAGTACTTC.

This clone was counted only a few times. The DNA of the CDR3 is TGTGCCAGCAGTACACAGGGAGATACGCAGTATTTT. Residues: CASSTQGDTQYF. The rearrangement uses TRBV5-6 and TRBJ2-3; TRBD1 might be the D (6 bases). The V end lost 5 bases, the J end lost 5 bases, and 9 bases lay between the germline ends. CDR1 and CDR2 from the germline V gene are SGHDT and YYEEEE. The CDR3 is 12 residues long.

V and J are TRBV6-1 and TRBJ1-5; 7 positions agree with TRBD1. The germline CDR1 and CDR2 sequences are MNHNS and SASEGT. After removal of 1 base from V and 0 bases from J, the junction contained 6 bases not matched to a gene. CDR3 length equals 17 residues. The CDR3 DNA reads TGTGCCAGCAGTGAAGAAGGGACAGACTATAGCAATCAGCCCCAGCATTTT. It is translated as CASSEEGTDYSNQPQHF.

The CDR3 reads CASSVSGTANSPLHF. CDR3 nucleotide sequence: TGTGCCAGCAGCGTATCCGGGACAGCAAATTCACCCCTCCACTTT. The V gene is TRBV9, the J gene TRBJ1-6, with 7 bases that match TRBD1. CDR3 length: 15 residues. Germline trimming cut 1 base from V and 7 bases from J; bases unmatched to any gene: 5. The germline CDR1 and CDR2 sequences are SGDLS and YYNGEE.

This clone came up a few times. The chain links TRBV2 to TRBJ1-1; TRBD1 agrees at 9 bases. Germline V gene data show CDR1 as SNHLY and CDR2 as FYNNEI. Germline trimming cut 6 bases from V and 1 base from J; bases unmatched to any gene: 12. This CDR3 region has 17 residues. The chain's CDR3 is CASRRLQGAPRNTEAFF. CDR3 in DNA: TGTGCCAGCAGGAGATTACAGGGGGCGCCCCGGAACACTGAAGCTTTCTTT.

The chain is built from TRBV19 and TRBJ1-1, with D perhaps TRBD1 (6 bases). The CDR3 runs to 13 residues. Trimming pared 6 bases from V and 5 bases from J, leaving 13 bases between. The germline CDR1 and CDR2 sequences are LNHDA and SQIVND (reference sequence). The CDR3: CASSIQGWTEAFF. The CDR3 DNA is TGTGCCAGTAGCATCCAGGGGTGGACTGAAGCTTTCTTT.

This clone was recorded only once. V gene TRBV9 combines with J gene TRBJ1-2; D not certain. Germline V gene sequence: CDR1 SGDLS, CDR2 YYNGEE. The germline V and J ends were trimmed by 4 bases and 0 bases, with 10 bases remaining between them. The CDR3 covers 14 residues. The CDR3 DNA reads TGTGCCAGCAGCCCCACTGCTGCTAACTATGGCTACACCTTC. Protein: CASSPTAANYGYTF.

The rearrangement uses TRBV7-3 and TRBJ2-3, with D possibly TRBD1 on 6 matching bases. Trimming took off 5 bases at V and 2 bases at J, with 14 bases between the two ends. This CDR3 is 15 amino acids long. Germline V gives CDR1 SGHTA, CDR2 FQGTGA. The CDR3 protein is CASSLLDRHTDTQYF. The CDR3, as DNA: TGTGCCAGCAGCCTATTGGACAGACACACAGATACGCAGTATTTT.

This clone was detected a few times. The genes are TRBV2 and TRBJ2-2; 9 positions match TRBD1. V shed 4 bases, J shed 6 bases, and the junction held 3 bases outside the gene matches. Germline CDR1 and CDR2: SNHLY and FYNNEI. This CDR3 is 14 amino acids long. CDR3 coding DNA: TGTGCCAGCAGTGCACAGGGGGCGGCCGGGGAGCTGTTTTTT. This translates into CASSAQGAAGELFF.

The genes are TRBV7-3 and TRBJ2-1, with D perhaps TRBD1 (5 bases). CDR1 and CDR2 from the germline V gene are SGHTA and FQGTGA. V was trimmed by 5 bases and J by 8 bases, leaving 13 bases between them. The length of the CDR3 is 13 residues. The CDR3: CASSPLKTDEQFF. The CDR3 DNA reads TGTGCCAGCAGCCCATTAAAGACAGATGAGCAGTTCTTC.

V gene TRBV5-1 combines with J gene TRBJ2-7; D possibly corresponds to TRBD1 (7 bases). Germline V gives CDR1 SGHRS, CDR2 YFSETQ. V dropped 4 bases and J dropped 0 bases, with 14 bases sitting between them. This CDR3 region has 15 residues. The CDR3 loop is CASSQTGTFSYEQYF. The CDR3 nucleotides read TGCGCCAGCAGCCAGACAGGGACTTTCTCCTACGAGCAGTACTTC.

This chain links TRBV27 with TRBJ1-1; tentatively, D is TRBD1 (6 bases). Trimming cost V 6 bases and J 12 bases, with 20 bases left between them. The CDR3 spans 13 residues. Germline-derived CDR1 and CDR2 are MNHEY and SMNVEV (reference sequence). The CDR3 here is CASRPNNRVESFF. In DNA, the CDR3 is TGTGCCAGCAGACCTAACAACAGGGTGGAGTCTTTCTTT.

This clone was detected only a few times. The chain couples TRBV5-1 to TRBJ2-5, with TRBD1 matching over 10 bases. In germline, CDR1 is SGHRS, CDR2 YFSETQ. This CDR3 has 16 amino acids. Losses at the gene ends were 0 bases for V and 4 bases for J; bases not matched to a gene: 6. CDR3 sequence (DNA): TGCGCCAGCAGCTTGGATGGACAGGGGGTAGGAGAGACCCAGTACTTC. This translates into CASSLDGQGVGETQYF.

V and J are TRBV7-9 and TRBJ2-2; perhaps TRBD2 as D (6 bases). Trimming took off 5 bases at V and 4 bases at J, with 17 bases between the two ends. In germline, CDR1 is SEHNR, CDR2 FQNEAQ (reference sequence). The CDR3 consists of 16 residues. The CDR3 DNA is TGTGCCAGCAGCCCCCCCCGCGGGATGACCACCGGGGAGCTGTTTTTT. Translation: CASSPPRGMTTGELFF.

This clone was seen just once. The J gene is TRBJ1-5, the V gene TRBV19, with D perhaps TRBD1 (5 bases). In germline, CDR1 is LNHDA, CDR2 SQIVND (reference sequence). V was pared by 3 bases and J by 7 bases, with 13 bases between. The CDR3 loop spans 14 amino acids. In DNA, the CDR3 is TGTGCCAGTAGTATGGTCCAGGGTTGGCAGCCCCAGCATTTT. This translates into CASSMVQGWQPQHF.